The T cell receptor beta chain described here comes from a study of blood T cell repertoires in COVID-19. Looking at the study overall: Sites across the United States, Italy and Spain contributed samples from acute and convalescent COVID-19. T cells, B-cell-depleted T cells, or PBMCs supplied cDNA or gDNA.

In the case of this clone: One end of the junction is discordant with germline, which a read error may explain.

How the authors handled the data: Amplification from reference gene primers served as the basis for estimated nucleated cell counts. TCRdb's table, derived via immunoSEQ multiplex PCR, lists solely in-frame clones and lacks some. The DNA was the basis for D and trimming; V, J and clone size are from that table. The sample contains 200,000 to 300,000 clones, around four fifths of which appear only once. This receptor was taken from a woman aged 55-70 years with active or convalescent COVID-19. The sequencing input was peripheral blood.

Here the CDR3 DNA reads TGTGCTAGCAGCCCGGGACTAGCGGAAAACACCGGGGAGCTGTTTTTT. Translated, it gives CASSPGLAENTGELFF. The V call is TRBV7-7, the J call TRBJ2-2; 11 positions agree with TRBD2. Looked up from germline, CDR1 is SSHAT and CDR2 is FNYEAQ (reference sequence). The CDR3 runs 16 residues.